Listed here is a single T cell receptor beta chain. What it recognizes is unknown. CD8 cells classed as naive were CD45RO-negative and positively selected for CCR7, excluding terminally differentiated effector memory CD45RA+ cells. Profiling relied on immunoSEQ multiplex PCR, and the TCRdb table lists in-frame clones only, not all of them. This sample carries approximately 740,000 clones, roughly 92% of them seen once, and the ten largest clones take more than 20%. This record belongs to a study of shared clonotypes between healthy human individuals. Study-level findings and limits: Naive subsets generally exceeded memory subsets in estimated richness.

The receptor was isolated from a man aged 25-45 years in good health. The sequencing sample was made of naive CD8+ T cells sorted from blood.

CDR3 region: CASSSPTENIQYF. The CDR3 DNA reads as TGTGCCAGCAGCTCCCCCACAGAAAACATTCAGTACTTC. This chain uses TRBV7-9 with TRBJ2-4, with D unresolved. Per the germline V gene, CDR1 is SEHNR and CDR2 is FQNEAQ (reference sequence). CDR3 length: 13 amino acids. Deletions cut 4 bases from V and 5 bases from J, with 9 bases between.